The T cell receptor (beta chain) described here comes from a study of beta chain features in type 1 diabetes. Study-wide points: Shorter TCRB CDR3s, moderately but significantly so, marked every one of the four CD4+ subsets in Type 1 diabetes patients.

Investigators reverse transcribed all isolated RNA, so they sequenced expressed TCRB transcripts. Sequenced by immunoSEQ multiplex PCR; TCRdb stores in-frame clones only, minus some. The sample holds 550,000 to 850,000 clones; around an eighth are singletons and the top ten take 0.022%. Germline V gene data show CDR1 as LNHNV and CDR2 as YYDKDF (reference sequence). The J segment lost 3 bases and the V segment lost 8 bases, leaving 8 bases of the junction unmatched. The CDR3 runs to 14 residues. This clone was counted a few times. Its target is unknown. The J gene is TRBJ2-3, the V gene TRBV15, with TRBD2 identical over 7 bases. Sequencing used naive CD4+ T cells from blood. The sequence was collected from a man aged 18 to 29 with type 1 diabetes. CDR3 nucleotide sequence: TGTGCCACCCGACTAGCTGGGACTACAGATACGCAGTATTTT. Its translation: CATRLAGTTDTQYF.